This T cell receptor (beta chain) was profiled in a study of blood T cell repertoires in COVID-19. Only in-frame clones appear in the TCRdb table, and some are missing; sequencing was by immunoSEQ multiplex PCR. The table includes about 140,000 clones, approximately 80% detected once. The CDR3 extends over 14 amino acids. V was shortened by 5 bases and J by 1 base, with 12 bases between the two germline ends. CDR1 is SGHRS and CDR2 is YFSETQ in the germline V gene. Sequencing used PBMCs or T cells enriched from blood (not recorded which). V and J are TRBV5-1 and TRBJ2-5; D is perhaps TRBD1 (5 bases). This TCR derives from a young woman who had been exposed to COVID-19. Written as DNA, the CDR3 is TGCGCCAGCAGTAGGCGACAGCCCCAAGAGACCCAGTACTTC. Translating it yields CASSRRQPQETQYF.